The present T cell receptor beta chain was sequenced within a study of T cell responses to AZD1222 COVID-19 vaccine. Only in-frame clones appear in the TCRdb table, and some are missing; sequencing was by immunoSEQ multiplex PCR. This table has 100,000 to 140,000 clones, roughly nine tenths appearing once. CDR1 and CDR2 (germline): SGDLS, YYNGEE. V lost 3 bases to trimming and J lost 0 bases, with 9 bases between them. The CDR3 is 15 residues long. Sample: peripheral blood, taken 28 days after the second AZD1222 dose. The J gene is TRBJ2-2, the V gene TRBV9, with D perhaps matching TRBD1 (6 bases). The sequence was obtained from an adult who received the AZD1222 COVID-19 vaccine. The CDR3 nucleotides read TGTGCCAGCAGCGCCGGGACACCGAACACCGGGGAGCTGTTTTTT. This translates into CASSAGTPNTGELFF.